Included here is one TCR beta chain sequence, with context. Its antigen is not yet known. Base qualities were left out, and no much larger clone turns up one base away. Other DNA sequences within the sample encode an identical CDR3. The data originate from a study of blood T cell repertoires in COVID-19 (dated by TCRdb to about 2020). With respect to the entire study: Samples covering the acute and convalescent phases of COVID-19 were provided by collaborators in the United States, Italy and Spain. The prospective study material was composed of cDNA or gDNA derived from T cells, B-cell-depleted T cells, or PBMCs. The dataset comprised deeply sampled blood TCRbeta repertoires from subjects exposed to, actively infected with, or recovered from COVID-19. The repertoires were released in a freely available public database intended as a resource for research on the immune response to SARS-CoV-2. The samples were drawn from the first 160 participants of the ongoing ImmuneRACE study and from 1,254 subjects provided by 6 global collaborators. A de-identified subject ID, COVID-19 status, age in years and sex were almost always included in the sample metadata. Where HLA class I and class II types were available, the types were taken from metadata supplied by the sample provider, not from assay-based typing. The paper's findings and limits, for the study overall: Clinical and demographic metadata were provided uncurated, with the amount varying by source and participant.

The immunoSEQ Assay, a bias-controlled multiplex PCR, was used to amplify TCRbeta CDR3 regions from genomic DNA. Concerning the study's data processing: The number of nucleated cells in each sample was estimated from the amplification of reference gene primers within the assay. To quantify the absolute abundance of each unique TCRbeta CDR3 rearrangement, sequence reads were collapsed and filtered. For each sample, productive Simpson clonality was calculated as the square root of Simpson's diversity index over productive rearrangements. The clones in this table, taken by TCRdb from immuneACCESS, are in-frame only. Not every clone is retained; where verified, under half of the shortfall comes from an unresolved V gene, and the cause of the rest is unknown. V, J and clone size reflect that table, while D and trimming were determined from the DNA. The sample table contains 110,000 to 150,000 clones; only one count was recorded for about 80% of them. 35% to 50% of the sample belongs to the ten largest clones.

The CDR3 has 13 amino acids, counting the end cysteine and phenylalanine. Only the CDR3 DNA stays, 39 bases, in frame from base 1. The germline V gene (reference sequence) specifies SGHNT as CDR1 and YYREEE as CDR2. V and J are truncated by 2 bases and 4 bases respectively, leaving an intervening sequence of 9 bases. The collaborating institutions used their own protocols to collect whole blood in K2EDTA tubes. For TCRbeta analysis, collaborator samples were shipped as frozen whole blood, as isolated PBMCs, or as DNA extracted from either sample type. The sequencing sample was made of peripheral blood. The chain couples TRBV5-4 to TRBJ1-1; a tentative D call is TRBD1 (5 bases match). The TCR comes from a human donor in a cohort sampled during active COVID-19. The DNA sequence follows: TGTGCCAGCAGCTTAGTAAGGGGCACTGAAGCTTTCTTT. The translation is CASSLVRGTEAFF. Full variable domain (CDR3 extended with the reference TRBV5-4 and TRBJ1-1 proteins): ETGVTQSPTHLIKTRGQQVTLRCSSQSGHNTVSWYQQALGQGPQFIFQYYREEENGRGNFPPRFSGLQFPNYSSELNVNALELDDSALYLCASSLVRGTEAFFGQGTRLTVV.